A single sample gave rise to the 26 T cell receptor beta chains below, sequenced in a study of blood T cell repertoires in COVID-19. The data were produced by immunoSEQ multiplex PCR, yet TCRdb's version contains in-frame clones alone and is incomplete. The data contain 85,000 to 100,000 clones, 75% to 95% of them singletons. Source material: peripheral blood. The receptor source for this set is a man aged 55 to 69 with acute or convalescent COVID-19.

This chain links TRBV18 with TRBJ2-6, with D tentatively TRBD2 (6 bases). CDR3 length equals 15 residues. In germline, CDR1 is KGHSH, CDR2 LQKENI. Trimming took off 4 bases at V and 2 bases at J, with 9 bases between the two ends. Written as DNA, the CDR3 is TGTGCCAGCTCACTCGGGACTCCTGGGGCCAACGTCCTGACTTTC. Translated: CASSLGTPGANVLTF.

The chain couples TRBV7-9 to TRBJ1-2, with D uncertain. CDR1 and CDR2 from the germline V gene are SEHNR and FQNEAQ (reference sequence). Trimming pared 4 bases from V and 6 bases from J, leaving 9 bases between. This CDR3 region has 12 residues. The CDR3 DNA sequence: TGTGCCAGCAGCTGGCAGCGGGATGGCTACACCTTC. This translates into CASSWQRDGYTF.

J is TRBJ1-2 and V is TRBV28; 8 positions agree with TRBD1. This CDR3 is 14 amino acids long. V was clipped by 4 bases and J by 4 bases; unmatched bases: 5. Germline V CDR1 and CDR2: MDHEN, SYDVKM. As DNA, the CDR3 is TGTGCCAGCAGTTGGAGGGACAGGTTCTATGGCTACACCTTC. Its translation: CASSWRDRFYGYTF.

The chain has TRBV10-3 and TRBJ1-5; 7 bases are shared with TRBD1. Looked up from germline, CDR1 is ENHRY and CDR2 is SYGVKD. The J segment lost 9 bases and the V segment lost 3 bases, leaving 14 bases of the junction unmatched. The CDR3 has 16 residues. CDR3 loop: CAISDSEGAGVSPQHF. CDR3 nucleotides: TGTGCCATCAGTGATTCCGAGGGGGCCGGGGTCTCGCCCCAGCATTTT.

The chain links TRBV25-1 to TRBJ1-4; a possible D gene is TRBD1 (6 bases). Trimming cost V 3 bases and J 8 bases, with 16 bases left between them. Germline V gene lookup returns CDR1 MGHDK and CDR2 SYGVNS. This CDR3 is 15 amino acids long. CDR3 sequence: CASSEGAGLTEKLFF. For the CDR3, the DNA is TGTGCCAGCAGTGAGGGGGCAGGGCTGACCGAAAAACTGTTTTTT.

In this sample, this clone turned up once. The rearrangement joins TRBV5-5 to TRBJ2-7; D uncertain. Germline V gives CDR1 SGHKS, CDR2 YYEKEE (reference sequence). Trimming stripped 0 bases from V and 0 bases from J, with 7 bases between. This CDR3 is 14 amino acids long. The CDR3 loop is CASSLGQISYEQYF. CDR3 bases: TGTGCCAGCAGCTTGGGGCAGATCTCCTACGAGCAGTACTTC.

This rearrangement joins TRBV11-3 to TRBJ2-1; 7 bases are shared with TRBD2. The CDR3 spans 15 residues. Germline CDR1 reads SGHNT; CDR2 reads YENEEA. V dropped 1 base and J dropped 5; count of bases not matched to a gene: 5. DNA of the CDR3: TGTGCCAGCAGCTTAGTGGGGGGGACTAACAATGAGCAGTTCTTC. The encoded protein is CASSLVGGTNNEQFF.

Here the CDR3 reads CAWERGGYTEAFF. The DNA for the CDR3 is TGTGCCTGGGAGAGGGGAGGGTACACTGAAGCTTTCTTT. The V gene is TRBV30, the J gene TRBJ1-1, with D possibly TRBD1 on 5 matching bases. The length of the CDR3 is 13 residues. The ends were cut back, 5 bases at V and 3 bases at J, with 13 bases in the middle. The germline V gene encodes CDR1 GTSNPN and CDR2 SVGIG (reference sequence).

The rearrangement links TRBV7-2 to TRBJ1-2, with 10 bases lining up with TRBD1. V lost 2 bases, J lost 6 bases, and 3 bases stayed unmatched. The CDR3 runs 14 residues. Germline lookup yields CDR1 SGHTA and CDR2 FQGNSA. The CDR3 DNA reads as TGTGCCAGCAGCTTATATGGACAGGGGGATGGCTACACCTTC. Translation gives CASSLYGQGDGYTF. The full variable domain, its missing parts supplied by reference TRBV7-2 and TRBJ1-2, is GAGVSQSPSNKVTEKGKDVELRCDPISGHTALYWYRQSLGQGLEFLIYFQGNSAPDKSGLPSDRFSAERTGGSVSTLTIQRTQQEDSAVYLCASSLYGQGDGYTFGSGTRLTVV.

The genes are TRBV5-5 and TRBJ1-5; 11 nucleotides line up with TRBD1. The CDR3 sequence is 19 residues long. CDR1 and CDR2 from the germline V gene are SGHKS and YYEKEE (reference sequence). V gave up 0 bases and J gave up 0 bases; unmatched junction bases: 8. The CDR3 DNA sequence: TGTGCCAGCAGCTTGGATTGGACAGGGGGCTCGAATAGCAATCAGCCCCAGCATTTT. Translation: CASSLDWTGGSNSNQPQHF.

The rearrangement uses TRBV2 and TRBJ1-1, with 8 nucleotides matching TRBD1. Germline lookup yields CDR1 SNHLY and CDR2 FYNNEI. With V trimmed by 5 bases and J by 4 bases, 6 bases remained unmatched. CDR3 size: 14 residues. CDR3 amino acids: CASSQTGGGTEAFF. DNA for the CDR3: TGTGCCAGCAGTCAAACAGGGGGAGGCACTGAAGCTTTCTTT. Variable domain in full (rest from reference TRBV2 and TRBJ1-1): EPEVTQTPSHQVTQMGQEVILRCVPISNHLYFYWYRQILGQKVEFLVSFYNNEISEKSEIFDDQFSVERPDGSNFTLKIRSTKLEDSAMYFCASSQTGGGTEAFFGQGTRLTVV.

The rearrangement joins TRBV7-8 to TRBJ1-4; 7 bases map to TRBD1. Germline assignment: CDR1 SGHVS and CDR2 FQNEAQ. This CDR3 has 12 amino acids. The junction had 6 bases not matched to a gene; V was cut back by 10 bases and J by 7 bases. The CDR3 sequence is CATRRTGEKLFF. CDR3 DNA sequence: TGTGCCACCCGGCGGACAGGTGAAAAACTGTTTTTT. Looking up the rest from reference TRBV7-8 and TRBJ1-4 gives the full variable domain: GAGVSQSPRYKVAKRGQDVALRCDPISGHVSLFWYQQALGQGPEFLTYFQNEAQLDKSGLPSDRFFAERPEGSVSTLKIQRTQQEDSAVYLCATRRTGEKLFFGSGTQLSVL.

CDR3 bases: TGCGCCAGCAGCCACCTCTTCAGGACAGGGGGCGACTATGGCTACACCTTC. It is translated as CASSHLFRTGGDYGYTF. The chain carries TRBV4-1 and TRBJ1-2; TRBD1 matches 11 bases. The germline V gene has CDR1 MGHRA and CDR2 YSYEKL. This CDR3 has 17 residues. J was trimmed by 3 bases and V by 3 bases; bases with no gene match: 9.

The chain's CDR3 is CASSFEGSGEKLFF. In DNA form, the CDR3 reads TGTGCCAGCAGTTTTGAAGGGAGTGGGGAAAAACTGTTTTTT. The V gene is TRBV5-5, the J gene TRBJ1-4; D is uncertain. Trimming took 5 bases from V and 8 from J, leaving 16 bases between them. Germline CDR1 SGHKS, CDR2 YYEKEE (reference sequence). The CDR3 has 14 amino acids.

The rearrangement joins TRBV4-1 to TRBJ1-2; 9 bases are shared with TRBD1. Germline-derived CDR1 and CDR2 are MGHRA and YSYEKL. The CDR3 extends over 18 amino acids. The V gene end was trimmed by 4 bases and the J gene end by 5 bases; junction bases not matched to a gene: 17. DNA of the CDR3: TGCGCCAGCAGCCCCAAGATCTACTCCGGGACAGGGAGATATGGCTACACCTTC. Amino acid sequence: CASSPKIYSGTGRYGYTF.

The rearrangement links TRBV7-2 to TRBJ2-3; TRBD2 agrees at 12 bases. The CDR3 is made up of 16 amino acids. V shed 5 bases, J shed 1 base, and the junction held 4 bases outside the gene matches. The germline gives CDR1 SGHTA, CDR2 FQGNSA. CDR3 in DNA: TGTGCCAGCAGCCCAGGGACTAGCGGGCGCACAGATACGCAGTATTTT. As protein: CASSPGTSGRTDTQYF.

The chain combines TRBV7-9 with TRBJ1-2; 7 bases line up with TRBD1. The CDR3 has 17 residues. V trimming: 5 bases; J trimming: 6 bases; junction bases outside the gene matches: 18. Looked up from germline, CDR1 is SEHNR and CDR2 is FQNEAQ (reference sequence). This CDR3 is CASSRPTHAGQKDGYTF. CDR3 bases: TGTGCCAGCAGCCGACCTACTCATGCGGGACAGAAAGATGGCTACACCTTC. The variable domain in full, with the rest retrieved from reference TRBV7-9 and TRBJ1-2, is DTGVSQNPRHKITKRGQNVTFRCDPISEHNRLYWYRQTLGQGPEFLTYFQNEAQLEKSRLLSDRFSAERPKGSFSTLEIQRTEQGDSAMYLCASSRPTHAGQKDGYTFGSGTRLTVV.

This sequence joins TRBV6-2 or TRBV6-3 and TRBJ2-7, with D possibly matching TRBD1 (6 bases). Germline CDR1 reads MNHEY; CDR2 reads SVGEGT. The CDR3 extends over 16 amino acids. Trimming shortened V by 2 bases and J by 2 bases, and 16 bases separated the two germline ends. The CDR3 sequence is CASSYAGVGMAYEQYF. DNA of the CDR3: TGTGCCAGCAGTTACGCAGGGGTAGGTATGGCCTACGAGCAGTACTTC.

CDR3 bases: TGTGCCAGCAGTCCCACACAGGGTGGAAAACTGTTTTTT. This gives the protein CASSPTQGGKLFF. V usage is TRBV2 and J usage is TRBJ1-4; maybe TRBD1 (6 bases). Germline V gene lookup returns CDR1 SNHLY and CDR2 FYNNEI. V lost 5 bases and J lost 10, with 14 bases in between. The CDR3 runs 13 residues.

The chain joins TRBV18 to TRBJ1-2; D is possibly TRBD1 (6 bases). The CDR3 extends over 13 amino acids. CDR1 and CDR2 from the germline V gene are KGHSH and LQKENI. Trimming pared 4 bases from V and 2 bases from J, leaving 8 bases between. This CDR3 is CASSRDTNYGYTF. The DNA of the CDR3 is TGTGCCAGCTCACGGGACACAAACTATGGCTACACCTTC. The full variable domain, with the rest looked up from reference TRBV18 and TRBJ1-2, is NAGVMQNPRHLVRRRGQEARLRCSPMKGHSHVYWYRQLPEEGLKFMVYLQKENIIDESGMPKERFSAEFPKEGPSILRIQQVVRGDSAAYFCASSRDTNYGYTFGSGTRLTVV.

This clone was counted between two and nine times. The gene calls are TRBV19 and TRBJ2-5; D is perhaps TRBD2 (5 bases). Per the germline V gene, CDR1 is LNHDA and CDR2 is SQIVND (reference sequence). V gave up 2 bases and J gave up 5 bases, with 21 bases separating them. The CDR3 contains 17 residues. This CDR3 reads CASSIRGRGRVAETQYF. Written as DNA, the CDR3 is TGTGCCAGTAGTATAAGAGGCCGTGGAAGGGTAGCGGAGACCCAGTACTTC.

This chain uses TRBV5-1 with TRBJ1-5, with D perhaps TRBD1 (5 bases). The CDR3 is 15 amino acids. V shed 5 bases and J shed 7 bases, with 19 bases lying between them. Germline V gene data show CDR1 as SGHRS and CDR2 as YFSETQ. CDR3 DNA sequence: TGCGCCAGCAGTTATGATCATGGTGGGGGGCAGCCCCAGCATTTT. Amino acid sequence: CASSYDHGGGQPQHF.

This rearrangement joins TRBV7-9 to TRBJ2-1; D gene unclear. Germline V gene lookup returns CDR1 SEHNR and CDR2 FQNEAQ (reference sequence). Trimming pared 1 base from V and 1 base from J, leaving 2 bases between. The CDR3 length is 13 residues. The CDR3 nucleotides read TGTGCCAGCAGCTTAGTATCCTACAATGAGCAGTTCTTC. Translation: CASSLVSYNEQFF.

The CDR3 protein is CAWSVGGTGSGNTIYF. Here the CDR3 DNA reads TGTGCCTGGAGTGTAGGAGGGACAGGGTCTGGAAACACCATATATTTT. The V and J genes are TRBV30 and TRBJ1-3; 9 bases line up with TRBD1. The germline V gene encodes CDR1 GTSNPN and CDR2 SVGIG (reference sequence). The CDR3 extends over 16 amino acids. Trimming cost V 0 bases and J 1 base; bases outside gene matches: 4.

The J gene is TRBJ1-1, the V gene TRBV20-1, with D maybe TRBD1 (6 bases). CDR1 and CDR2 (germline): DFQATT, SNEGSKA (reference sequence). The CDR3 spans 16 residues. V gave up 3 bases and J gave up 3 bases, with 20 bases separating them. The CDR3 region is CSASGGHFGVHTEAFF. In nucleotides, the CDR3 is TGCAGTGCTAGTGGGGGGCATTTTGGAGTCCACACTGAAGCTTTCTTT.

This sequence joins TRBV6-5 and TRBJ2-1; D gene uncertain. The CDR3 length is 13 residues. V lost 0 bases, J lost 11 bases, and 11 bases lay in between. The germline CDR1 and CDR2 sequences are MNHEY and SVGAGI. In DNA, the CDR3 is TGTGCCAGCAGTTACTCGGGCCGGATGAAGCAGTTCTTC. Amino acids: CASSYSGRMKQFF.